This record covers a single T cell receptor (beta chain). This sample was taken from a study of cytomegalovirus exposure and HLA in healthy donors. The method was immunoSEQ multiplex PCR; TCRdb's version includes in-frame clones alone and lacks a portion of them. The sample holds some 50,000 clones, approximately 95% seen once. Trimming cost V 7 bases and J 0 bases, with 10 bases left between them. CDR1 is MDHEN, CDR2 SYDVKM, per germline. The CDR3 spans 13 residues. Source material: PBMCs. The chain couples TRBV28 to TRBJ2-7, with unresolved D. The receptor was derived from a woman aged 18-29 years in good health and CMV-seronegative. Here the CDR3 reads CASKSVNSYEQYV. The CDR3 DNA reads as TGTGCCAGCAAGAGCGTTAACTCCTACGAGCAGTACGTC.